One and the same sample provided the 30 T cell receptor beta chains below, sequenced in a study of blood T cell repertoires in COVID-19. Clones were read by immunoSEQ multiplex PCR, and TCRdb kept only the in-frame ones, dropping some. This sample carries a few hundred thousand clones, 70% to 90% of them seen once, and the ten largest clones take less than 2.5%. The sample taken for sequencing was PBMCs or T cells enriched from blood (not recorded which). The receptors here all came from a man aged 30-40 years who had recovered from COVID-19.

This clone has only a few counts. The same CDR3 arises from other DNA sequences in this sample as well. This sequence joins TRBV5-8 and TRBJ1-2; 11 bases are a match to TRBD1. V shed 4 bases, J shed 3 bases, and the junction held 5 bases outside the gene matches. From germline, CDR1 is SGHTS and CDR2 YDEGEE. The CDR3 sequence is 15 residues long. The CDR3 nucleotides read TGTGCCAGCAGCCCCAGGACAGGGGGCTACTATGGCTACACCTTC. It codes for CASSPRTGGYYGYTF.

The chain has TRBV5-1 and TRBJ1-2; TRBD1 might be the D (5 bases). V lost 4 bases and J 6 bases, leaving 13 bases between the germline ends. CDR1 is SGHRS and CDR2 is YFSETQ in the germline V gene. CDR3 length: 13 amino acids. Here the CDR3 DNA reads TGCGCCAGCAGCCAGGGTGCGGGGGATGGCTACACCTTC. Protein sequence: CASSQGAGDGYTF.

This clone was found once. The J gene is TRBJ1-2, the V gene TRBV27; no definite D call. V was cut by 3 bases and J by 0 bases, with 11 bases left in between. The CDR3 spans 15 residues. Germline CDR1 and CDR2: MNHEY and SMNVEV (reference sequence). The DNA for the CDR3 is TGTGCCAGCAGTTTGGAGGGAGACCCTAACTATGGCTACACCTTC. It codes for CASSLEGDPNYGYTF.

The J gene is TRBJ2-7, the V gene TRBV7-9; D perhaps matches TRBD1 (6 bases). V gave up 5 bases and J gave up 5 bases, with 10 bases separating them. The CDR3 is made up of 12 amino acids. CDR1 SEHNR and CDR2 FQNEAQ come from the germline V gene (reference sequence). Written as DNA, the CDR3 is TGTGCCAGCAGCGTTCAGGGGAACGAGCAGTACTTC. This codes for CASSVQGNEQYF.

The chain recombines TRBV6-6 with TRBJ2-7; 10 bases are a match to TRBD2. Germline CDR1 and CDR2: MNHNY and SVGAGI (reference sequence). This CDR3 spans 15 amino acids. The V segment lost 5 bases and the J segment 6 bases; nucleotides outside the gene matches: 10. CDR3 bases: TGTGCCAGCAGTCTTAGAGCGGGGGGGCCAGGCGAGCAGTACTTC. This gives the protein CASSLRAGGPGEQYF.

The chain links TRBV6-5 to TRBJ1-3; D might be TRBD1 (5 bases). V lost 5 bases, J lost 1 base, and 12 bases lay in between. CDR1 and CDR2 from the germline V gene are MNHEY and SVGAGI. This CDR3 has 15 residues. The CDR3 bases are TGTGCCAGCAGTCGACAGTTTATTTCTGGAAACACCATATATTTT. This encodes CASSRQFISGNTIYF.

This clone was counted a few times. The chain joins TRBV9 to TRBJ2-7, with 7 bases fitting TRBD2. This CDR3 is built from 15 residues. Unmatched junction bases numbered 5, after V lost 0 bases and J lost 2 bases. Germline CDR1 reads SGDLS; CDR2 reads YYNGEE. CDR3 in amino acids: CASSVEGGKPYEQYF. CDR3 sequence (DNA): TGTGCCAGCAGCGTAGAGGGAGGGAAGCCCTACGAGCAGTACTTC.

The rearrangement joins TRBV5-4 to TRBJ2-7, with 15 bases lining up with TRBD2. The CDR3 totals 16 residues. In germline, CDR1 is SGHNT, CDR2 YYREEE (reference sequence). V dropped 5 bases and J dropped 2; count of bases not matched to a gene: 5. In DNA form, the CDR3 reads TGTGCCAGCAGAACCGGGACTAGCGGGGGGACCTACGAGCAGTACTTC. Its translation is CASRTGTSGGTYEQYF.

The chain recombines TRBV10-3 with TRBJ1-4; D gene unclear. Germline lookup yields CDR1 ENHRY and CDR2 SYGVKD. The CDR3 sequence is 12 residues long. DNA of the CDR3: TGTGCATCCGCGCTAGAGAGTGAAAAACTGTTTTTT. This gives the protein CASALESEKLFF.

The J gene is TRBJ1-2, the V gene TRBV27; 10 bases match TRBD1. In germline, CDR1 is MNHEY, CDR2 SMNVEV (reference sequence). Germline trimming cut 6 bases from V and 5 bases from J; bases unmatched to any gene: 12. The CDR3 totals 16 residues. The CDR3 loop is CASRRIGDRGAYGYTF. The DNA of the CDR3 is TGTGCCAGCAGGAGGATAGGGGACAGGGGAGCTTATGGCTACACCTTC.

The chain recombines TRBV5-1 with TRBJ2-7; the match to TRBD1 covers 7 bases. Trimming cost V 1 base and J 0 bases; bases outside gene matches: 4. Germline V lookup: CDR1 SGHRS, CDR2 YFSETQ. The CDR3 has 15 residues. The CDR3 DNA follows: TGCGCCAGCAGCTTGCAGGGGGTAAGCTCCTACGAGCAGTACTTC. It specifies CASSLQGVSSYEQYF.

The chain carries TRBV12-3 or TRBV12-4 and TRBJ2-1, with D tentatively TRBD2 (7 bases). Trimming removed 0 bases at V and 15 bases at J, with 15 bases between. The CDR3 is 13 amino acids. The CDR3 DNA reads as TGTGCCAGCAGTTTAGCGGTCGGGGGGCCGCGGTTCTTC. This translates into CASSLAVGGPRFF.

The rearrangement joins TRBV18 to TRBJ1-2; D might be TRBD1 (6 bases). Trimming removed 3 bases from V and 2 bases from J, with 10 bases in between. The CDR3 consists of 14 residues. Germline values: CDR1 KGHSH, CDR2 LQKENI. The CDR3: CASSPPQGNYGYTF. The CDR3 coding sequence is TGTGCCAGCTCACCCCCGCAGGGGAACTATGGCTACACCTTC.

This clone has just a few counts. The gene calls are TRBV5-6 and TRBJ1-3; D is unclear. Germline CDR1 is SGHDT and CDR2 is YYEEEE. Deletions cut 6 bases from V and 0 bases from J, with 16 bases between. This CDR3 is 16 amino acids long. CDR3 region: CASTWRNSYSGNTIYF. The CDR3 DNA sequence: TGTGCCAGCACCTGGCGAAATAGCTACTCTGGAAACACCATATATTTT.

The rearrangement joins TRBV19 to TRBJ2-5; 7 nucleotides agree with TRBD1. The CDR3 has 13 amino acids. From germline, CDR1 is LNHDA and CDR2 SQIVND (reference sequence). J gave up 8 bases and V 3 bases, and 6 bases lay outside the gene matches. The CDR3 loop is CASSIRQGGTQYF. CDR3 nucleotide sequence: TGTGCCAGTAGTATCAGACAGGGCGGAACCCAGTACTTC.

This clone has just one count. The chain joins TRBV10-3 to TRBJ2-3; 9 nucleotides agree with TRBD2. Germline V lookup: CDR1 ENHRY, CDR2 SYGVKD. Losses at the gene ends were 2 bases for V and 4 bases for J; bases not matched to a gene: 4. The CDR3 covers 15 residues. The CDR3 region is CAISESGGNADTQYF. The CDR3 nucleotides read TGTGCCATCAGTGAGAGCGGGGGGAACGCAGATACGCAGTATTTT.

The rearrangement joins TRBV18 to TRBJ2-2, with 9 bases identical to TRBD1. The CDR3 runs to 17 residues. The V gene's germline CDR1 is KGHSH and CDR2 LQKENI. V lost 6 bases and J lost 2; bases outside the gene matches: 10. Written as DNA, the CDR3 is TGTGCCAGCTCGCCTACCGGACAGGGGACCAACACCGGGGAGCTGTTTTTT. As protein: CASSPTGQGTNTGELFF.

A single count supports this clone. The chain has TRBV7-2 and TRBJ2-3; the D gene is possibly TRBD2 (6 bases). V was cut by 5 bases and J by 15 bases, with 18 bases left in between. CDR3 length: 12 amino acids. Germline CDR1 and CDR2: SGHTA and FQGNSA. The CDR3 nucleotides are TGTGCCAGCAGCGCGGGACCCCCATCATTTTATTTT. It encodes CASSAGPPSFYF.

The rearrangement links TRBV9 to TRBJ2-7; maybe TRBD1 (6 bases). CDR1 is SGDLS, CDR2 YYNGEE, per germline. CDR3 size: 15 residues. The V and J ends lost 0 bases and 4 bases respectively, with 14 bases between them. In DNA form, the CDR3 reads TGTGCCAGCAGCGTAGGTCCGGACAGAAAATACGAGCAGTACTTC. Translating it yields CASSVGPDRKYEQYF.

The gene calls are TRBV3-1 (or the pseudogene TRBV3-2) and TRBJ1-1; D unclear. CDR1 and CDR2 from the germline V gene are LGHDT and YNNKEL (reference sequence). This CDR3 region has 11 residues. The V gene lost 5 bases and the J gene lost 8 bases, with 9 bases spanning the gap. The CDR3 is CASSYGVEAFF. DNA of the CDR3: TGTGCCAGCAGCTACGGAGTAGAAGCTTTCTTT.

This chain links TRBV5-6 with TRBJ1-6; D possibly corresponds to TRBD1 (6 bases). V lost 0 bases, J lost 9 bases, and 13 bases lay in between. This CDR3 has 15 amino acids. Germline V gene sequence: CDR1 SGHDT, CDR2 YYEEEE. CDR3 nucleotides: TGTGCCAGCAGCTTGGGGCAGGGGCTGAGTTCACCCCTCCACTTT. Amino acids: CASSLGQGLSSPLHF. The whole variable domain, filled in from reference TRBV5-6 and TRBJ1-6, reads DAGVTQSPTHLIKTRGQQVTLRCSPKSGHDTVSWYQQALGQGPQFIFQYYEEEERQRGNFPDRFSGHQFPNYSSELNVNALLLGDSALYLCASSLGQGLSSPLHFGNGTRLTVT.

The CDR3 here is CASSGGSSYNSPLHF. CDR3 DNA: TGTGCCAGCAGCGGCGGGAGCTCCTATAATTCACCCCTCCACTTT. The chain couples TRBV13 to TRBJ1-6, with D unresolved. The CDR3 is 15 amino acids. Germline loops: CDR1 PRHDT, CDR2 FYEKMQ (reference sequence). Trimming removed 5 bases at V and 0 bases at J, with 8 bases between.

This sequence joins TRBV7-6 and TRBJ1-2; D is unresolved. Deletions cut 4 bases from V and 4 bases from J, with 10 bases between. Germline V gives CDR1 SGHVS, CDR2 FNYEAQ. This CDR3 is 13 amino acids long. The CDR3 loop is CASSSYSRYGYTF. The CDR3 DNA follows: TGTGCCAGCAGCTCGTACAGCCGCTATGGCTACACCTTC.

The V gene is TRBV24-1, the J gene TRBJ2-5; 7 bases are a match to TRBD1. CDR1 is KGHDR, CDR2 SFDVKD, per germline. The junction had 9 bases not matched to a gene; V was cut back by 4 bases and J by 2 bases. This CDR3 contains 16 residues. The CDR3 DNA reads TGTGCCACCAGTGACCCTGGGACAGCTCCTCAAGAGACCCAGTACTTC. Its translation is CATSDPGTAPQETQYF.

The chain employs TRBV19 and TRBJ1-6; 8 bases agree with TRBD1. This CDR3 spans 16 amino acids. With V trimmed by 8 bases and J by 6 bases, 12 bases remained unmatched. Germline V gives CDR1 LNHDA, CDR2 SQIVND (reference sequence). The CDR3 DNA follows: TGTGCCAGTTCAACCACCGGGACAGGAACTAATTCACCCCTCCACTTT. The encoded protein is CASSTTGTGTNSPLHF.

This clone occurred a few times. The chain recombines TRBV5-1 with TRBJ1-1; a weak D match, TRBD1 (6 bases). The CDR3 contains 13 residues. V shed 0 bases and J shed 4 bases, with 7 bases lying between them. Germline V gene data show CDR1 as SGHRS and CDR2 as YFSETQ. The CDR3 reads CASSLEGGTEAFF. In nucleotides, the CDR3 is TGCGCCAGCAGCTTGGAAGGGGGCACTGAAGCTTTCTTT.

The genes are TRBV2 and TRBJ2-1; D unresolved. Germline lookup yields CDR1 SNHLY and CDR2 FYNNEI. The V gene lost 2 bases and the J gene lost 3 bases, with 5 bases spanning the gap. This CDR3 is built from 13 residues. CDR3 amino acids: CASSEILYNEQFF. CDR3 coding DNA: TGTGCCAGCAGTGAAATTCTCTACAATGAGCAGTTCTTC.

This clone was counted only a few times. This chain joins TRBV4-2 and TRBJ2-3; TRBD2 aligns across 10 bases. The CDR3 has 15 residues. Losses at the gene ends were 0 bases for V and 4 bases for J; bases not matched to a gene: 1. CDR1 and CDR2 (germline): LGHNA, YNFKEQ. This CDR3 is CASSQEAGGPDTQYF. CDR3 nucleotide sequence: TGTGCCAGCAGCCAAGAAGCGGGGGGGCCAGATACGCAGTATTTT.

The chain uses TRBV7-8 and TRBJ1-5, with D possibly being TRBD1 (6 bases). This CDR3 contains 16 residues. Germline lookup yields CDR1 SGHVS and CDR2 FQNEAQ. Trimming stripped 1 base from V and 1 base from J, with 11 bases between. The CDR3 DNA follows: TGTGCCAGCAGCTTAGGGCTCCAGGGGAGCAATCAGCCCCAGCATTTT. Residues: CASSLGLQGSNQPQHF.

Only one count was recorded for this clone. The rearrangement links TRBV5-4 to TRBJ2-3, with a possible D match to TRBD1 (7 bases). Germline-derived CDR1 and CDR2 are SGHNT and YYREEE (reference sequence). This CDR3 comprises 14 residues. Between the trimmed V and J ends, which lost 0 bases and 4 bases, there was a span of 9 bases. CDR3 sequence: CASSLAGGSDTQYF. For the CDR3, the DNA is TGTGCCAGCAGCTTGGCAGGGGGGTCAGATACGCAGTATTTT.